The 29 T cell receptor beta chains given below trace back to one sample, sequenced in a study of memory CD4+ T cells and cytomegalovirus serostatus. Generated by immunoSEQ multiplex PCR, the TCRdb table keeps only in-frame clones and is missing some. The sample has about 59,000 clones; 80% to 90% are singletons. Single viable CD3+CD4+CD8-CD45RO+ cells were sorted as the memory CD4+ T cells. The sample was memory CD4+ T cells from blood. These receptors were taken from an adult in good health and CMV-seronegative.

This clone is a singleton in its sample. The genes are TRBV5-1 and TRBJ2-3, with 8 bases fitting TRBD1. CDR1 SGHRS and CDR2 YFSETQ come from the germline V gene. V gave up 2 bases and J gave up 5 bases; unmatched junction bases: 4. CDR3 length: 14 residues. The CDR3 DNA is TGCGCCAGCAGCTTACAGGGGGTCGGAGATACGCAGTATTTT. The encoded protein is CASSLQGVGDTQYF.

The chain joins TRBV19 to TRBJ1-2, with D maybe TRBD1 (6 bases). This CDR3 spans 12 amino acids. Trimming pared 9 bases from V and 8 bases from J, leaving 16 bases between. The germline V gene has CDR1 LNHDA and CDR2 SQIVND (reference sequence). Here the CDR3 reads CASHLTGLGYTF. Here the CDR3 DNA reads TGTGCCAGCCACCTTACAGGGTTAGGCTACACCTTC.

The chain joins TRBV7-9 to TRBJ2-1, with 7 bases aligning to TRBD1. The CDR3 runs 16 residues. The germline V gene encodes CDR1 SEHNR and CDR2 FQNEAQ (reference sequence). V trimming: 5 bases; J trimming: 10 bases; junction bases outside the gene matches: 17. The CDR3 nucleotides read TGTGCCAGCAGCCCTCCGACAGGGCGGCCGGGCTTGGAGCAGTTCTTC. This translates into CASSPPTGRPGLEQFF.

The chain has TRBV6-5 and TRBJ1-1; a weak D match, TRBD1 (6 bases). The CDR3 has 15 residues. The germline V and J ends were trimmed by 2 bases and 3 bases, with 13 bases remaining between them. Germline V gene data show CDR1 as MNHEY and CDR2 as SVGAGI. Here the CDR3 DNA reads TGTGCCAGCAGTTACGGGGGGGCTGTGGACACTGAAGCTTTCTTT. Translation gives CASSYGGAVDTEAFF.

In this sample, this clone turned up once. The V gene is TRBV6-4, the J gene TRBJ2-1; D is undetermined. Trimming left V 8 bases short and J 3 bases short, with 5 bases between. The CDR3 loop spans 11 amino acids. Germline V gives CDR1 MRHNA, CDR2 SNTAGT. CDR3 amino acids: CASGYYNEQFF. CDR3 nucleotide sequence: TGTGCCAGCGGCTACTACAATGAGCAGTTCTTC.

The CDR3, as DNA: TGTGCCAGCAGAGCCTACGTAGGCGACGAGCAGTACTTC. It specifies CASRAYVGDEQYF. This chain joins TRBV28 and TRBJ2-7, with unresolved D. The V and J ends lost 6 bases and 5 bases respectively, with 14 bases between them. CDR3 length: 13 residues. Germline CDR1 reads MDHEN; CDR2 reads SYDVKM.

The count of this clone is one. The chain uses TRBV15 and TRBJ1-5, with unresolved D. The germline gives CDR1 LNHNV, CDR2 YYDKDF (reference sequence). There are 13 residues in the CDR3. The ends were cut back, 4 bases at V and 2 bases at J, with 6 bases in the middle. The CDR3 DNA reads as TGTGCCACCAGCACCCGGGGCAATCAGCCCCAGCATTTT. Protein sequence: CATSTRGNQPQHF.

The sample holds a few counts of this clone. The chain uses TRBV7-8 and TRBJ2-7; no reliable D call. The CDR3 is 15 residues long. The germline V gene has CDR1 SGHVS and CDR2 FQNEAQ. V was cut by 5 bases and J by 0 bases, with 14 bases left in between. CDR3 region: CASSPLPLSSYEQYF. CDR3 nucleotides: TGTGCCAGCAGCCCGCTCCCACTGAGCTCCTACGAGCAGTACTTC.

The J gene is TRBJ1-1, the V gene TRBV18, with 9 bases lining up with TRBD1. The CDR3 spans 16 residues. CDR1 and CDR2 from the germline V gene are KGHSH and LQKENI. V lost 0 bases and J lost 6; bases outside the gene matches: 8. The CDR3 spells CASSPPLAQGAAEAFF. The CDR3 nucleotides are TGTGCCAGCTCACCACCGTTAGCACAGGGGGCTGCTGAAGCTTTCTTT.

J is TRBJ1-2 and V is TRBV28; 10 positions match TRBD1. Germline V gives CDR1 MDHEN, CDR2 SYDVKM. The CDR3 totals 14 residues. V lost 6 bases to trimming and J lost 4 bases; unmatched junction nucleotides: 5. This CDR3 is CASRGTGDGYGYTF. The CDR3, as DNA: TGTGCCAGCAGGGGGACAGGGGACGGCTATGGCTACACCTTC.

The chain is built from TRBV6-1 and TRBJ1-5; no definite D call. The CDR3 totals 13 residues. V lost 5 bases and J 5 bases, leaving 10 bases between the germline ends. Germline V gives CDR1 MNHNS, CDR2 SASEGT. The CDR3 nucleotides are TGTGCCAGCAGTTCCGGGAAGGATCAGCCCCAGCATTTT. Translation: CASSSGKDQPQHF.

V usage is TRBV11-3 and J usage is TRBJ2-5, with D perhaps matching TRBD1 or TRBD2 (5 bases each). V shed 5 bases and J shed 7 bases, with 20 bases lying between them. The CDR3 loop spans 15 amino acids. From germline, CDR1 is SGHNT and CDR2 YENEEA. CDR3 DNA sequence: TGTGCCAGCAGCCCGGTCGCTAGCCCGACAGCGACCCAGTACTTC. It is translated as CASSPVASPTATQYF.

CDR3 DNA sequence: TGTGCCAGCACTGGTTTTAACTTCCACCTCCACCCTTACTCCTACGAGCAGTACTTC. It yields the protein CASTGFNFHLHPYSYEQYF. The chain is built from TRBV6-4 and TRBJ2-7; no reliable D call. V dropped 7 bases and J dropped 0 bases, with 28 bases sitting between them. The CDR3 has 19 amino acids. Germline CDR1 reads MRHNA; CDR2 reads SNTAGT.

The chain links TRBV5-1 to TRBJ1-4; D gene unclear. CDR3 length: 14 residues. Trimming stripped 2 bases from V and 4 bases from J, with 9 bases between. From germline, CDR1 is SGHRS and CDR2 YFSETQ. The CDR3 loop reads CASSFQSNNEKLFF. DNA of the CDR3: TGCGCCAGCAGCTTCCAATCTAATAATGAAAAACTGTTTTTT.

This sequence joins TRBV29-1 and TRBJ2-1; 8 nucleotides match TRBD1. The CDR3 length is 17 residues. Germline lookup yields CDR1 SQVTM and CDR2 ANQGSEA. Germline trimming cut 3 bases from V and 5 bases from J; bases unmatched to any gene: 15. CDR3 sequence (DNA): TGCAGCGTTGAGCCCACGTACAGGGGGTTAAAGGACAATGAGCAGTTCTTC. Its protein is CSVEPTYRGLKDNEQFF.

The gene calls are TRBV11-2 and TRBJ1-2, with D tentatively TRBD1 (5 bases). This CDR3 has 15 residues. The V gene's germline CDR1 is SGHAT and CDR2 FQNNGV. V lost 5 bases and J lost 4, with 17 bases in between. CDR3: CASSTGGGSGYGYTF. CDR3 bases: TGTGCCAGCAGCACCGGGGGGGGTTCTGGCTATGGCTACACCTTC.

The chain couples TRBV5-8 to TRBJ1-2; tentatively, D is TRBD1 (6 bases). Germline CDR1 is SGHTS and CDR2 is YDEGEE. The V end lost 3 bases, the J end lost 6 bases, and 27 bases lay between the germline ends. The CDR3 is made up of 18 amino acids. In nucleotides, the CDR3 is TGTGCCAGCAGCTCAAAACGGTCTGCCACAGGGAGAGGGAATGGCTACACCTTC. Amino acid sequence: CASSSKRSATGRGNGYTF.

This clone was seen a few times. The identical CDR3 is also encoded by other nucleotide sequences in the sample. This rearrangement joins TRBV6-5 to TRBJ1-2; D perhaps matches TRBD1 (5 bases). This CDR3 has 15 amino acids. V was shortened by 2 bases and J by 4 bases, with 14 bases between the two germline ends. Germline assignment: CDR1 MNHEY and CDR2 SVGAGI. The CDR3 DNA reads TGTGCCAGCAGTTACAACCGGGGGGGTGGCTATGGCTACACCTTC. Translated, it gives CASSYNRGGGYGYTF.

CDR3 sequence reads: CASSADRNYGYTF. Here the CDR3 DNA reads TGTGCCAGCAGCGCCGACAGGAACTATGGCTACACCTTC. The J gene is TRBJ1-2, the V gene TRBV9, with a possible D match to TRBD1 (6 bases). Germline loops: CDR1 SGDLS, CDR2 YYNGEE. V lost 3 bases, J lost 2 bases, and 8 bases lay in between. This CDR3 is built from 13 residues.

V and J are TRBV19 and TRBJ2-5; a possible D gene is TRBD2 (5 bases). Trimming shortened V by 3 bases and J by 7 bases, and 9 bases separated the two germline ends. The CDR3 loop spans 12 amino acids. Germline V gene lookup returns CDR1 LNHDA and CDR2 SQIVND (reference sequence). CDR3 sequence reads: CASSMVSGTQYF. The CDR3, as DNA: TGTGCCAGTAGTATGGTGAGCGGGACCCAGTACTTC.

The chain carries TRBV5-1 and TRBJ2-1, with unresolved D. There are 13 residues in the CDR3. Per germline, CDR1 SGHRS and CDR2 YFSETQ. V was trimmed by 4 bases and J by 9 bases, leaving 14 bases between them. The chain's CDR3 is CASSRAILGEQFF. The CDR3 DNA reads TGCGCCAGCAGCCGTGCCATCCTGGGTGAGCAGTTCTTC.

The chain carries TRBV9 and TRBJ2-2, with a weak D call TRBD1 (6 bases). The V and J ends lost 0 bases and 1 base respectively, with 7 bases between them. Germline assignment: CDR1 SGDLS and CDR2 YYNGEE. CDR3 length equals 15 residues. CDR3 in amino acids: CASSVGQVNTGELFF. In DNA form, the CDR3 reads TGTGCCAGCAGCGTAGGACAGGTGAACACCGGGGAGCTGTTTTTT.

This clone was picked up one time. The J gene is TRBJ2-2, the V gene TRBV6-1; D unclear. Looked up from germline, CDR1 is MNHNS and CDR2 is SASEGT. V was clipped by 8 bases and J by 0 bases, with 13 bases between them. The CDR3 has 15 amino acids. CDR3 coding DNA: TGTGCCAGCCCTCCACCGGCGTCGAACACCGGGGAGCTGTTTTTT. Translating it yields CASPPPASNTGELFF.

This clone was counted only a few times. The V call is TRBV7-8, the J call TRBJ2-7; TRBD2 matches at 8 bases. The V segment lost 5 bases and the J segment 2 bases; nucleotides outside the gene matches: 8. CDR3 length: 15 residues. Germline assignment: CDR1 SGHVS and CDR2 FQNEAQ. CDR3 nucleotides: TGTGCCAGCAGCGTCGGAGCGGGAGTGGCCTACGAGCAGTACTTC. This encodes CASSVGAGVAYEQYF.

Concerning this clone itself: Other nucleotide sequences from this sample produce the same CDR3. The CDR3 nucleotides are TGCGCCAGCAGTGAGATGAGGGGGACGGGGAGTAAACAAGAGACCCAGTACTTC. Protein sequence: CASSEMRGTGSKQETQYF. V and J are TRBV10-1 and TRBJ2-5, with a tentative D call TRBD1 (6 bases). Trimming removed 2 bases at V and 2 bases at J, with 21 bases between. Germline assignment: CDR1 WNHNN and CDR2 SYGVQD (reference sequence). The CDR3 is 18 residues long.

V and J are TRBV30 and TRBJ1-5; 8 nucleotides match TRBD1. The CDR3 runs to 15 residues. J was trimmed by 0 bases and V by 2 bases; bases with no gene match: 3. Germline V gene lookup returns CDR1 GTSNPN and CDR2 SVGIG (reference sequence). The CDR3 here is CAWSSGQASNQPQHF. As DNA, the CDR3 is TGTGCCTGGAGTTCGGGACAGGCTAGCAATCAGCCCCAGCATTTT.

J is TRBJ2-5 and V is TRBV28, with 12 bases aligning to TRBD2. V gave up 2 bases and J gave up 7 bases; unmatched junction bases: 11. The CDR3 contains 17 residues. The germline CDR1 and CDR2 sequences are MDHEN and SYDVKM. CDR3 DNA: TGTGCCAGCAGTTTAGACCGGTGGACTAGCGGGACGGGGACCCAGTACTTC. This encodes CASSLDRWTSGTGTQYF.

The chain recombines TRBV18 with TRBJ2-5; D is ambiguous. From germline, CDR1 is KGHSH and CDR2 LQKENI. The CDR3 loop spans 13 amino acids. V lost 5 bases to trimming and J lost 2 bases, with 9 bases between them. The CDR3, as DNA: TGTGCCAGCTCAGCGACTGATCAAGAGACCCAGTACTTC. This encodes CASSATDQETQYF.

V is TRBV27 and J is TRBJ2-7; TRBD2 matches 12 bases. The CDR3 spans 18 residues. V shed 3 bases, J shed 0 bases, and the junction held 9 bases outside the gene matches. The germline CDR1 and CDR2 sequences are MNHEY and SMNVEV (reference sequence). CDR3: CASSFPGTSGPYSYEQYF. The CDR3, as DNA: TGTGCCAGCAGTTTCCCCGGGACTAGCGGGCCTTACTCCTACGAGCAGTACTTC.